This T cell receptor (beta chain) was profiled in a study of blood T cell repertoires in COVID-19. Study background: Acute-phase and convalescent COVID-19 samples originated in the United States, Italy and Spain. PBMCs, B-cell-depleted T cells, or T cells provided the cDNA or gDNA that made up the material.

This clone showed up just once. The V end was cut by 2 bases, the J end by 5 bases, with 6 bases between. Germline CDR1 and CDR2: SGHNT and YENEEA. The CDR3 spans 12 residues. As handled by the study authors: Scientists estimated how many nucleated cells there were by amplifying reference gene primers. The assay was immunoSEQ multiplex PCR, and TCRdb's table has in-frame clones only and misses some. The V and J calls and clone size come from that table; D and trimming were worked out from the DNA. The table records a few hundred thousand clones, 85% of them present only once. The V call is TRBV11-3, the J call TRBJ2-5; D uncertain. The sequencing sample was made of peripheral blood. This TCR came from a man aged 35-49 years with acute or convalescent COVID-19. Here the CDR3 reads CASSLNSETQYF. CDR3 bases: TGTGCCAGCAGCTTAAATAGCGAGACCCAGTACTTC.